These 2 T cell receptor beta chains came from one sample sequenced in a study of blood T cell repertoires in COVID-19. Clones were sequenced by immunoSEQ multiplex PCR, and TCRdb holds only the in-frame ones, with some missing. The table lists some 190,000 clones, roughly 86% of them singletons, with around 5.7% in the top ten. The sequenced sample was PBMCs or T cells enriched from blood (not recorded which). Every receptor here comes from a man in his forties with acute COVID-19.

The chain couples TRBV9 to TRBJ2-5; a weak D match, TRBD2 (5 bases). This CDR3 region has 14 residues. The ends were cut back, 0 bases at V and 5 bases at J, with 11 bases in the middle. The germline V gene has CDR1 SGDLS and CDR2 YYNGEE. This CDR3 is CASSVVPGTETQYF. In nucleotides, the CDR3 is TGTGCCAGCAGCGTAGTGCCGGGAACGGAGACCCAGTACTTC.

The genes are TRBV15 and TRBJ2-7, with 9 positions matching TRBD1. CDR3 length equals 14 residues. The V gene's germline CDR1 is LNHNV and CDR2 YYDKDF (reference sequence). J lost 5 bases, V lost 5 bases, and 7 bases had no gene match. Here the CDR3 reads CATSGRDRAHEQYF. Here the CDR3 DNA reads TGTGCCACCAGCGGCCGGGACAGGGCCCACGAGCAGTACTTC.